The 12 T cell receptor beta chains listed next were all sequenced from one sample in a study of human T cells and chemical hapten exposure. Time point reported: patch test 3, about 24 weeks after DPC sensitization. Treatment reported: therapeutic diphenylcyclopropenone sensitization with weekly scalp DPC. TCRdb itself ran the RACE reads through MiXCR, one entry per CDR3 protein. Of about 30,000 distinct CDR3 sequences listed, 5.5% to 6.5% were seen once; the top ten hold about 5.6%. The specimen was whole blood, collected in connection with sensitization to the hapten diphenylcyclopropenone (DPC). Receptors originate from a man between 25 and 39 years old with alopecia areata. Some clones in this sample may be carry-over from other donors' samples.

The sample holds many counts of this clonotype. The chain joins TRBV12-3 or TRBV12-4 to TRBJ2-7; the match to TRBD2 covers 7 bases. V shed 2 bases and J 3 bases; nucleotides not matched to a gene: 10. This CDR3 contains 16 residues. The CDR3 loop reads CASSLRGDFPFYEQYF. The DNA of the CDR3 is TGTGCCAGCAGTTTACGGGGGGACTTCCCCTTCTACGAGCAGTACTTC.

This clonotype was observed at least ten times. The V and J genes are TRBV29-1 and TRBJ2-5, with D tentatively TRBD1 or TRBD2 (5 bases each). V was shortened by 4 bases and J by 4 bases, with 13 bases between the two germline ends. CDR1 SQVTM and CDR2 ANQGSEA come from the germline V gene. The CDR3 runs 13 residues. The CDR3 loop reads CSVVLGAGETQYF. CDR3 DNA: TGCAGCGTTGTTCTCGGGGCGGGAGAGACCCAGTACTTC.

This clonotype occurred many times. The chain joins TRBV12-3 or TRBV12-4 to TRBJ2-1; the match to TRBD2 covers 8 bases. CDR3 size: 16 residues. After removal of 6 bases from V and 0 bases from J, the junction contained 7 bases not matched to a gene. CDR3 nucleotide sequence: TGTGCCAGCAGATCCTCCGGGACTAGCTCCTACAATGAGCAGTTCTTC. As protein: CASRSSGTSSYNEQFF.

In this sample, this clonotype turned up many times. The chain has TRBV12-3 or TRBV12-4 and TRBJ1-2, with no clear D. CDR3 size: 12 residues. Trimming removed 3 bases at V and 7 bases at J, with 9 bases between. CDR3 in amino acids: CASSFLGSGYTF. The CDR3 DNA reads as TGTGCCAGCAGTTTCCTGGGAAGTGGCTACACCTTC.

Many counts were recorded for this clonotype. V usage is TRBV30 and J usage is TRBJ2-1, with D possibly matching TRBD2 (5 bases). CDR3 length: 16 residues. The V end lost 0 bases, the J end lost 8 bases, and 20 bases lay between the germline ends. Germline V gene data show CDR1 as GTSNPN and CDR2 as SVGIG (reference sequence). In nucleotides, the CDR3 is TGTGCCTGGAGTGTAGGACTTCCCAGCCATGTAGATGAGCAGTTCTTC. Protein sequence: CAWSVGLPSHVDEQFF.

As for this clonotype: A clone one base away is much larger, so this may be a read error. The CDR3 sequence is CASSLQGRTTVAFF. CDR3 in DNA: TGTGCCAGCAGCTTACAGGGGAGGACCACTGTAGCTTTCTTT. The chain recombines TRBV7-2 with TRBJ1-1, with a tentative D call TRBD1 (6 bases). In germline, CDR1 is SGHTA, CDR2 FQGNSA. CDR3 length: 14 amino acids.

For this clonotype: This may be a read error: a much more frequent sequence differs by one nucleotide. The chain employs TRBV12-3 or TRBV12-4 and TRBJ2-7; D gene uncertain. This CDR3 has 12 amino acids. The CDR3 sequence: CTSSFNSHEQYF. CDR3 sequence (DNA): TGTACCAGCAGTTTTAATAGCCACGAGCAGTACTTC.

This clonotype was observed at least ten times. This chain links TRBV7-2 with TRBJ2-5; possible D gene TRBD2, 6 bases. The V end was cut by 1 base, the J end by 4 bases, with 13 bases between. The CDR3 has 15 residues. Germline lookup yields CDR1 SGHTA and CDR2 FQGNSA. The chain's CDR3 is CASSLDRGSVETQYF. CDR3 bases: TGTGCCAGCAGCTTAGACCGGGGGAGCGTAGAGACCCAGTACTTC.

This sequence joins TRBV29-1 and TRBJ2-5; TRBD1 or TRBD2 may be the D gene (5 bases each). Trimming took off 3 bases at V and 5 bases at J, with 16 bases between the two ends. Germline assignment: CDR1 SQVTM and CDR2 ANQGSEA. The CDR3 length is 14 residues. The CDR3 loop reads CSVEGLGEGETQYF. The CDR3 DNA sequence: TGCAGCGTTGAGGGTTTGGGGGAAGGGGAGACCCAGTACTTC. Full variable domain (rest looked up from reference TRBV29-1 and TRBJ2-5): SAVISQKPSRDICQRGTSLTIQCQVDSQVTMMFWYRQQPGQSLTLIATANQGSEATYESGFVIDKFPISRPNLTFSTLTVSNMSPEDSSIYLCSVEGLGEGETQYFGPGTRLLVL.

This clonotype was detected ten times or more. This sequence joins TRBV29-1 and TRBJ1-2; a possible D gene is TRBD1 (6 bases). Trimming left V 4 bases short and J 4 bases short, with 10 bases between. CDR1 is SQVTM and CDR2 is ANQGSEA in the germline V gene. The CDR3 totals 12 residues. The CDR3 sequence: CSVVGQTYGYTF. CDR3 in DNA: TGCAGCGTTGTTGGACAGACCTATGGCTACACCTTC.

This clonotype was recorded at least ten times. CDR3 coding DNA: TGTGCCAGCAGGCACGGACTAGCGGGAGACGAGCAGTACTTC. Its translation is CASRHGLAGDEQYF. The genes are TRBV12-3 or TRBV12-4 and TRBJ2-7, with 13 positions matching TRBD2. The CDR3 length is 14 residues. V was clipped by 6 bases and J by 5 bases; unmatched bases: 4.

There are many counts of this clonotype. The chain joins TRBV20-1 to TRBJ2-5, with 9 bases aligning to TRBD2. The CDR3 runs to 15 residues. CDR1 and CDR2 (germline): DFQATT, SNEGSKA (reference sequence). The trim removed 4 bases at V and 5 bases at J, leaving 11 bases unmatched. In DNA form, the CDR3 reads TGCAGTGCTACCTTTGCTAGCGGGGCGGGGGAGACCCAGTACTTC. Protein: CSATFASGAGETQYF.